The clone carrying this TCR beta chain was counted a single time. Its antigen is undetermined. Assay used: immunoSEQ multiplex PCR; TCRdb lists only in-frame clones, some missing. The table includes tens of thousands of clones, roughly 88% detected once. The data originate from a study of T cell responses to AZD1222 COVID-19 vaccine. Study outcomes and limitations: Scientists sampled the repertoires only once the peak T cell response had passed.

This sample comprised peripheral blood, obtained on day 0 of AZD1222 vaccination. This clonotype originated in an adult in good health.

For the CDR3, the DNA is TGTGCCAGCAGTGAACCCCACGGCCCCTACGAGCAGTACTTC. It codes for CASSEPHGPYEQYF. The J gene is TRBJ2-7, the V gene TRBV6-1; D not resolved. CDR1 is MNHNS and CDR2 is SASEGT in the germline V gene. The CDR3 loop spans 14 amino acids. V was cut by 2 bases and J by 2 bases, with 10 bases left in between.